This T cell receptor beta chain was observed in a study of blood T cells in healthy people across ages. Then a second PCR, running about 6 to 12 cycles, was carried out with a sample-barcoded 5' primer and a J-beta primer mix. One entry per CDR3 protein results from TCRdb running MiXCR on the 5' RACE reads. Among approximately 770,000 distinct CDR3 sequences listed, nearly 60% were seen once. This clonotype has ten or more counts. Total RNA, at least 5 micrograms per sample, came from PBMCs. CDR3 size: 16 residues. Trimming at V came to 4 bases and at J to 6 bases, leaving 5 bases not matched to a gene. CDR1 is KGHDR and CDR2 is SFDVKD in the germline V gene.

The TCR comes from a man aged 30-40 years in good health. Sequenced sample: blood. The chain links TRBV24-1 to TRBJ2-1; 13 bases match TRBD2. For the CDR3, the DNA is TGTGCCACCAGTGACGGGGGACTAGCGGGAAGCAATGAGCAGTTCTTC. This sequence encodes CATSDGGLAGSNEQFF.